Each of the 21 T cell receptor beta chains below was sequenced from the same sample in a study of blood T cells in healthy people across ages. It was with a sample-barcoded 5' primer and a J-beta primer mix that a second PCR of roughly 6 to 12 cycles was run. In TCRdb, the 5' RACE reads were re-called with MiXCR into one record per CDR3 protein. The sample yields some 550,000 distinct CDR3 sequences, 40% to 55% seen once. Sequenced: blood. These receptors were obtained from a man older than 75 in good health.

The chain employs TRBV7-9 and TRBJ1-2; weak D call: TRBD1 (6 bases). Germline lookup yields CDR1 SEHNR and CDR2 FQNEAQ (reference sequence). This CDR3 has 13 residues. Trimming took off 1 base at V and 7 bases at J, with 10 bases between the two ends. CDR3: CASSLGTVCGYTF. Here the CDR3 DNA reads TGTGCCAGCAGCTTAGGGACAGTCTGTGGCTACACCTTC.

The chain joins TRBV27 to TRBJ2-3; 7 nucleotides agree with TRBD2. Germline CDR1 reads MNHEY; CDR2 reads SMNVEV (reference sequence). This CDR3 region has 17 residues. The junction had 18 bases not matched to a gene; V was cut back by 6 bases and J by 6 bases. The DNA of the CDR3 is TGTGCCAGCAGCCAGATAAGCCTTAGCGGGCATAAGGATACGCAGTATTTT. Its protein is CASSQISLSGHKDTQYF.

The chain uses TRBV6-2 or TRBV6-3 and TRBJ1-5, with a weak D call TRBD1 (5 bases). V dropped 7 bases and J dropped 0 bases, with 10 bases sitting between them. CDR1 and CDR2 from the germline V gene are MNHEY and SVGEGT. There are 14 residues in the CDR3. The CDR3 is CASNGANSNQPQHF. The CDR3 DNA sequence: TGTGCCAGCAACGGGGCCAATAGCAATCAGCCCCAGCATTTT.

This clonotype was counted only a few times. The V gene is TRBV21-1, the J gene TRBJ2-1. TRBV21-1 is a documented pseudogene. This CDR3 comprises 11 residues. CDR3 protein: CASCRGVVQFF. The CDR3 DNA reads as TGTGCCAGCTGTCGGGGTGTTGTGCAGTTCTTC.

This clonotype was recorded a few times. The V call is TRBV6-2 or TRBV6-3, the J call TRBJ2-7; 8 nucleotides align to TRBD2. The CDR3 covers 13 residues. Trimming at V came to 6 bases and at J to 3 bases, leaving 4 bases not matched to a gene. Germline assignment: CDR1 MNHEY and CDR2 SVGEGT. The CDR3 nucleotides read TGTGCCAGCAGGCGGACTAGCAGCTACGAGCAGTACTTC. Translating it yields CASRRTSSYEQYF.

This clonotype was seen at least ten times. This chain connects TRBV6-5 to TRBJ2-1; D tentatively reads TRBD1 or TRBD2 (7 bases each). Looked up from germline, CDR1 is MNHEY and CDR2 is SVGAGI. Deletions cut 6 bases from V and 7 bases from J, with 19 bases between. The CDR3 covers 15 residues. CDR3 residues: CASSLQGGPGNEQFF. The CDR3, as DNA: TGTGCCAGCAGCCTTCAGGGGGGGCCGGGGAATGAGCAGTTCTTC.

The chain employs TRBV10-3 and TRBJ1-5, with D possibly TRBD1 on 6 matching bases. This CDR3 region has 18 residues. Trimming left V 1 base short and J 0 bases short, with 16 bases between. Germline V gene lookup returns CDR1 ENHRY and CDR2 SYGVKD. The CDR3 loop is CAISEFPGAKTSNQPQHF. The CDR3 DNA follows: TGTGCCATCAGTGAGTTCCCAGGGGCGAAAACTAGCAATCAGCCCCAGCATTTT.

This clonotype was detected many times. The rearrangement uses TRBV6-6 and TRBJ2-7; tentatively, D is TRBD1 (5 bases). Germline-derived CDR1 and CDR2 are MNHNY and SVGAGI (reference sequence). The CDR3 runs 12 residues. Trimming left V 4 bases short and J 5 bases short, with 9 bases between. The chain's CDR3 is CASSWAGNEQYF. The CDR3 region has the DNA TGTGCCAGCAGTTGGGCAGGGAACGAGCAGTACTTC.

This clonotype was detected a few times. DNA of the CDR3: TGTGCCAGCAGTGACCCCGAGAACAATGAGCAGTTCTTC. Encoded protein: CASSDPENNEQFF. The rearrangement uses TRBV6-1 and TRBJ2-1; D not resolved. V lost 3 bases and J lost 5, with 8 bases in between. Germline V CDR1 and CDR2: MNHNS, SASEGT. The CDR3 has 13 residues.

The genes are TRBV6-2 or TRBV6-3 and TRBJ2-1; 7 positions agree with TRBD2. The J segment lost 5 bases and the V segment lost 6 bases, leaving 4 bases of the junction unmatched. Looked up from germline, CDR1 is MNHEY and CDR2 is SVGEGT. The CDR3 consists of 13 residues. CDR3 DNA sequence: TGTGCCAGCAGACTAGCGAGTAACAATGAGCAGTTCTTC. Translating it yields CASRLASNNEQFF.

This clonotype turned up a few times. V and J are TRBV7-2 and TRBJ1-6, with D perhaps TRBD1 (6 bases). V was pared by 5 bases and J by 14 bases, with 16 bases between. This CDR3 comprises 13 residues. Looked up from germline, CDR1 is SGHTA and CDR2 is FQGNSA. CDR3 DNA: TGTGCCAGCAGCCCTTCCCTAGACAGGACCCTCCACTTT. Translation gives CASSPSLDRTLHF.

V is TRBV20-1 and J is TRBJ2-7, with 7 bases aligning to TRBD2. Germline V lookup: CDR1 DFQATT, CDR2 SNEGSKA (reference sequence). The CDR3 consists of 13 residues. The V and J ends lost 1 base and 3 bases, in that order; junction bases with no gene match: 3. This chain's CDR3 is CSARGPSGYEQYF. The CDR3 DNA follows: TGCAGTGCTAGAGGTCCTAGCGGCTACGAGCAGTACTTC.

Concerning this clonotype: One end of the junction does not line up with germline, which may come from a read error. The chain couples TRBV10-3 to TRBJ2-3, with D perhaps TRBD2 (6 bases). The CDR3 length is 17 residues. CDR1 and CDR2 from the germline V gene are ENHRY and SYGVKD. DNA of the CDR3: TGTGCCATCAGTGAGGGGCGGGGATCCCCCAGCACAAATACGCAGTATTTT. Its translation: CAISEGRGSPSTNTQYF.

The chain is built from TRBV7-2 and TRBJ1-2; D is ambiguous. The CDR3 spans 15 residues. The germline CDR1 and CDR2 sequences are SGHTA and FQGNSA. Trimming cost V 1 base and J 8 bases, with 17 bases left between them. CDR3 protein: CASSLEVDRIGGYTF. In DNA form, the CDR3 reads TGTGCCAGCAGCTTAGAAGTCGACCGGATCGGGGGCTACACCTTC.

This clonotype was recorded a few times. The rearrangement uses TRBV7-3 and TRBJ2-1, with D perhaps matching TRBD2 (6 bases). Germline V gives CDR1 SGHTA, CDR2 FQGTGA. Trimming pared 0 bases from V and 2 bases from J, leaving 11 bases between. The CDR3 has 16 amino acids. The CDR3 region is CASSLTSGVPYNEQFF. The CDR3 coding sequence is TGTGCCAGCAGCTTAACATCGGGGGTTCCCTACAATGAGCAGTTCTTC.

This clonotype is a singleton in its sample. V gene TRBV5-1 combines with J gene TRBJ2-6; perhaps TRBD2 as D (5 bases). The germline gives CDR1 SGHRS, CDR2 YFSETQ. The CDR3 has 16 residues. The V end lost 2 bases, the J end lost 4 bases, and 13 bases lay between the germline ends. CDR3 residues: CASSLSPEAGANVLTF. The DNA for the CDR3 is TGCGCCAGCAGCTTATCACCGGAGGCCGGGGCCAACGTCCTGACTTTC.

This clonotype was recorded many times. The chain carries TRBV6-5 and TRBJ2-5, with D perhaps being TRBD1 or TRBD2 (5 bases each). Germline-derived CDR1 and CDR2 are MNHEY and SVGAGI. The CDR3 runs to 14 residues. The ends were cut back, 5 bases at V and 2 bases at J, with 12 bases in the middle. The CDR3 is CASSIGTRQETQYF. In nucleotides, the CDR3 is TGTGCCAGCAGTATCGGGACGAGGCAAGAGACCCAGTACTTC.

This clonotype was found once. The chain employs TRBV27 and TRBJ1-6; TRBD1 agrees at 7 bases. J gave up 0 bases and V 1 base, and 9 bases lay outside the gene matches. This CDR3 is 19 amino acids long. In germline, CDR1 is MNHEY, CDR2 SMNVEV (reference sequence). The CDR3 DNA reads TGTGCCAGCAGTTTATGGGGGACAGCCGGTAGCTCCTATAATTCACCCCTCCACTTT. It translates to CASSLWGTAGSSYNSPLHF.

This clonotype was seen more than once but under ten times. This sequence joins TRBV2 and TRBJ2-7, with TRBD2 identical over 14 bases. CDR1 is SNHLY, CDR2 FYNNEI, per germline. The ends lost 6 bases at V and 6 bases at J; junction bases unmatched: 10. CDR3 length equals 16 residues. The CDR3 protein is CASRPGLAGDPREQYF. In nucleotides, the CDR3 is TGTGCCAGCAGACCGGGACTAGCGGGAGACCCGCGCGAGCAGTACTTC.

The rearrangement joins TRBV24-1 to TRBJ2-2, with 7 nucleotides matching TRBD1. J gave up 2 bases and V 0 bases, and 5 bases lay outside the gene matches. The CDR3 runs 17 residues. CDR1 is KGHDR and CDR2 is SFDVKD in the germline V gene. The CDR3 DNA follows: TGTGCCACCAGTGATTTGGCCCGGACAGGCAACACCGGGGAGCTGTTTTTT. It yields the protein CATSDLARTGNTGELFF.

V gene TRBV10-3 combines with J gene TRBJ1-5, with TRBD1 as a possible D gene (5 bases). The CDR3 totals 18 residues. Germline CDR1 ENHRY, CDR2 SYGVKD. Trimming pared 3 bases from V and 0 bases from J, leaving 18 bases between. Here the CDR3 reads CAISEGDPWPYSNQPQHF. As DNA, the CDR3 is TGTGCCATCAGTGAAGGGGACCCCTGGCCCTATAGCAATCAGCCCCAGCATTTT.